Presented here are 28 T cell receptor beta chains from one specimen sequenced in a study of response to subunit inactivated influenza vaccine (dated by TCRdb to the late 2010s). Library construction relied on RT-PCR. Sequenced on an Illumina HiSeq 2500. The public reads were run again by TCRdb, first through fastp at Q25 and then through MiXCR, and only productive beta chains were kept. Under each unique CDR3 protein, matching rows form one entry showing the most common genes and DNA. The sample table holds 500,000 to 600,000 distinct CDR3 sequences, of which less than 8% were seen once. Under 15% of the sample is held by the ten biggest clonotypes. The sequencing here drew on PBMCs from blood, taken less than 25 months after vaccination. Receptors originate from a man between 45 and 75 years old who received an inactivated influenza vaccine. Donor details come from another sample of the same person, matched by shared clones.

CDR3 coding DNA: TGTGCCAGCAGTTTAACCCTGGGGAATGAGCAGTTCTTC. This encodes CASSLTLGNEQFF. This chain links TRBV28 with TRBJ2-1; D remains ambiguous. In germline, CDR1 is MDHEN, CDR2 SYDVKM. V was pared by 2 bases and J by 7 bases, with 9 bases between. The CDR3 is 13 amino acids.

In its sample, this clonotype was seen a few times. The chain carries TRBV20-1 and TRBJ2-7; TRBD2 aligns across 7 bases. Germline V gives CDR1 DFQATT, CDR2 SNEGSKA (reference sequence). The CDR3 has 13 amino acids. The V and J ends lost 4 bases and 4 bases, in that order; junction bases with no gene match: 7. The CDR3, as DNA: TGCAGTGCTACTGGACTCGGGGGGTACGAGCAGTACTTC. Protein: CSATGLGGYEQYF.

The chain combines TRBV6-1 with TRBJ2-5; no clear D gene. CDR1 and CDR2 from the germline V gene are MNHNS and SASEGT. V was shortened by 7 bases and J by 5 bases, with 20 bases between the two germline ends. The CDR3 has 15 amino acids. The CDR3 region is CASTPGAWTRETQYF. In DNA form, the CDR3 reads TGTGCCAGCACTCCTGGCGCCTGGACGAGGGAGACCCAGTACTTC.

The CDR3 DNA reads as TGTGCCAGCAGTTACCCCGGGACTAGCGGGTACTCCTACAATGAGCAGTTCTTC. Protein product: CASSYPGTSGYSYNEQFF. The V call is TRBV6-2 or TRBV6-3, the J call TRBJ2-1; 12 bases agree with TRBD2. The CDR3 covers 18 residues. V dropped 2 bases and J dropped 0; count of bases not matched to a gene: 5. Germline V gene data show CDR1 as MNHEY and CDR2 as SVGEGT.

A few counts support this clonotype. The V gene is TRBV12-3 or TRBV12-4, the J gene TRBJ1-5, with D unresolved. The CDR3 extends over 14 amino acids. V was trimmed by 6 bases and J by 6 bases, leaving 15 bases between them. As DNA, the CDR3 is TGTGCCAGCAGCTCTGACGGGATGGCTCAGCCCCAGCATTTT. As protein: CASSSDGMAQPQHF.

Ten or more counts support this clonotype. The chain links TRBV4-3 to TRBJ2-7; 8 nucleotides match TRBD1. In germline, CDR1 is LGHNA, CDR2 YSLEER. The CDR3 sequence is 16 residues long. After removal of 0 bases from V and 3 bases from J, the junction contained 7 bases not matched to a gene. The CDR3 loop is CASSQDQRTGFYEQYF. In DNA, the CDR3 is TGCGCCAGCAGCCAAGATCAACGGACAGGGTTCTACGAGCAGTACTTC.

In its sample, this clonotype was seen many times. This chain links TRBV10-3 with TRBJ2-5; TRBD1 matches 7 bases. The germline V gene encodes CDR1 ENHRY and CDR2 SYGVKD. This CDR3 spans 13 amino acids. The junction had 7 bases not matched to a gene; V was cut back by 9 bases and J by 3 bases. The CDR3 bases are TGTGCCATTTCCCCGGGACAGAAAGAGACCCAGTACTTC. Translation gives CAISPGQKETQYF.

This clonotype was seen at least ten times. This chain connects TRBV29-1 to TRBJ2-3; unclear D gene. The CDR3 totals 14 residues. CDR1 is SQVTM and CDR2 is ANQGSEA in the germline V gene. Trimming took off 6 bases at V and 0 bases at J, with 13 bases between the two ends. The CDR3 here is CSVPLVGSTDTQYF. The CDR3 region has the DNA TGCAGCGTCCCACTTGTGGGGAGCACAGATACGCAGTATTTT.

This clonotype was counted many times. The chain is built from TRBV7-9 and TRBJ2-3; 13 bases match TRBD2. This CDR3 is 16 amino acids long. Trimming at V came to 4 bases and at J to 3 bases, leaving 4 bases not matched to a gene. Germline values: CDR1 SEHNR, CDR2 FQNEAQ (reference sequence). The CDR3 is CASSSSLAGGTDTQYF. The CDR3, as DNA: TGTGCCAGCAGCTCATCACTAGCGGGGGGGACAGATACGCAGTATTTT. Full variable domain (remainder filled in from reference TRBV7-9 and TRBJ2-3): DTGVSQNPRHKITKRGQNVTFRCDPISEHNRLYWYRQTLGQGPEFLTYFQNEAQLEKSRLLSDRFSAERPKGSFSTLEIQRTEQGDSAMYLCASSSSLAGGTDTQYFGPGTRLTVL.

This clonotype was seen repeatedly, ten times or more. V is TRBV11-3 and J is TRBJ2-5; D possibly corresponds to TRBD1 (5 bases). V was shortened by 2 bases and J by 0 bases, with 19 bases between the two germline ends. The germline CDR1 and CDR2 sequences are SGHNT and YENEEA. The CDR3 is made up of 18 amino acids. CDR3 DNA sequence: TGTGCCAGCAGCTTATCCTTAGGGGTGGGCAGTAACCAAGAGACCCAGTACTTC. Translated: CASSLSLGVGSNQETQYF.

This clonotype was picked up a small number of times. This chain joins TRBV7-6 and TRBJ2-2; D not resolved. Germline CDR1 reads SGHVS; CDR2 reads FNYEAQ. The CDR3 runs to 13 residues. Between the trimmed V and J ends, which lost 6 bases and 4 bases, there was a span of 9 bases. CDR3 sequence reads: CASRYRFTGELFF. The CDR3 region has the DNA TGTGCCAGCAGATACCGATTCACCGGGGAGCTGTTTTTT.

The chain uses TRBV20-1 and TRBJ2-3; D is perhaps TRBD1 (5 bases). The V end was cut by 3 bases, the J end by 2 bases, with 15 bases between. This CDR3 contains 15 residues. Per germline, CDR1 DFQATT and CDR2 SNEGSKA (reference sequence). In DNA, the CDR3 is TGCAGTGCTAGTTGGGGCAGGATGGACACAGATACGCAGTATTTT. Protein product: CSASWGRMDTDTQYF.

This clonotype was observed many times. V gene TRBV12-3 or TRBV12-4 combines with J gene TRBJ2-3, with TRBD2 identical over 8 bases. Trimming cost V 5 bases and J 0 bases; bases outside gene matches: 10. The CDR3 length is 17 residues. CDR3 sequence: CASSPLPGGGSTDTQYF. CDR3 bases: TGTGCCAGCAGTCCCCTCCCGGGCGGGGGGAGCACAGATACGCAGTATTTT.

This clonotype occurred a few times. The chain couples TRBV5-1 to TRBJ1-2; D gene ambiguous. Germline CDR1 reads SGHRS; CDR2 reads YFSETQ. This CDR3 has 14 amino acids. V was trimmed by 0 bases and J by 4 bases, leaving 10 bases between them. The CDR3 region has the DNA TGCGCCAGCAGCTTGGATCCAGTGGCCTATGGCTACACCTTC. Translated: CASSLDPVAYGYTF.

The rearrangement links TRBV30 to TRBJ1-1, with D possibly TRBD1 on 6 matching bases. V lost 0 bases and J lost 3, with 11 bases in between. The germline gives CDR1 GTSNPN, CDR2 SVGIG (reference sequence). The CDR3 is 14 residues long. CDR3 in amino acids: CAWSVTGSHTEAFF. CDR3 bases: TGTGCCTGGAGTGTTACAGGGAGCCACACTGAAGCTTTCTTT.

This clonotype was detected ten times or more. This chain connects TRBV28 to TRBJ2-3; 9 nucleotides agree with TRBD2. In germline, CDR1 is MDHEN, CDR2 SYDVKM. The trim removed 2 bases at V and 2 bases at J, leaving 5 bases unmatched. The CDR3 length is 16 residues. The CDR3 spells CASSLARGGNTDTQYF. The CDR3 DNA sequence: TGTGCCAGCAGTTTAGCGCGGGGGGGTAACACAGATACGCAGTATTTT.

The V and J genes are TRBV12-3 or TRBV12-4 and TRBJ2-2; tentatively, D is TRBD1 (6 bases). Deletions cut 6 bases from V and 7 bases from J, with 12 bases between. This CDR3 region has 13 residues. The CDR3 reads CASRIQGFGELFF. The CDR3 DNA sequence: TGTGCCAGCAGAATCCAGGGGTTCGGGGAGCTGTTTTTT.

This clonotype was found many times. The chain employs TRBV28 and TRBJ2-3; 11 bases fit TRBD2. Germline V gives CDR1 MDHEN, CDR2 SYDVKM. Trimming at V came to 6 bases and at J to 3 bases, leaving 11 bases not matched to a gene. The CDR3 is 17 residues long. The CDR3 nucleotides read TGTGCCAGCAGCAATAGCGGGGGGGCCGCGTCGACAGATACGCAGTATTTT. Translation: CASSNSGGAASTDTQYF.

This clonotype appeared many times. This chain joins TRBV12-3 or TRBV12-4 and TRBJ2-2; TRBD1 agrees at 9 bases. The CDR3 totals 14 residues. The V and J ends lost 5 bases and 4 bases, in that order; junction bases with no gene match: 2. The chain's CDR3 is CASSRQGGTGELFF. The CDR3 coding sequence is TGTGCCAGCAGTCGACAGGGGGGCACCGGGGAGCTGTTTTTT.

This chain joins TRBV12-3 or TRBV12-4 and TRBJ2-3; D gene ambiguous. Trimming removed 6 bases from V and 4 bases from J, with 11 bases in between. The CDR3 length is 13 residues. The CDR3 spells CASSAPAADTQYF. In DNA form, the CDR3 reads TGTGCCAGCAGCGCCCCCGCGGCAGATACGCAGTATTTT.

The chain uses TRBV12-3 or TRBV12-4 and TRBJ1-2; D is undetermined. V shed 7 bases and J shed 4 bases, with 10 bases lying between them. This CDR3 has 12 residues. The CDR3 sequence: CASTQAGYGYTF. The CDR3 bases are TGTGCCAGCACCCAGGCTGGCTATGGCTACACCTTC.

The chain is built from TRBV6-1 and TRBJ2-2, with unresolved D. The CDR3 has 14 residues. The germline V gene has CDR1 MNHNS and CDR2 SASEGT. V was shortened by 5 bases and J by 5 bases, with 12 bases between the two germline ends. CDR3 in DNA: TGTGCCAGCAGTACCCACCTGGGGACCGGGGAGCTGTTTTTT. It is translated as CASSTHLGTGELFF.

The chain has TRBV15 and TRBJ2-3; unclear D gene. The CDR3 runs to 17 residues. V lost 7 bases, J lost 2 bases, and 22 bases lay in between. Germline V CDR1 and CDR2: LNHNV, YYDKDF (reference sequence). The CDR3 region has the DNA TGTGCCACCACCGGAACGGATAGAGATCGACACACAGATACGCAGTATTTT. It specifies CATTGTDRDRHTDTQYF. Combining the CDR3 with reference TRBV15 and TRBJ2-3 gives the whole variable domain DAMVIQNPRYQVTQFGKPVTLSCSQTLNHNVMYWYQQKSSQAPKLLFHYYDKDFNNEADTPDNFQSRRPNTSFCFLDIRSPGLGDTAMYLCATTGTDRDRHTDTQYFGPGTRLTVL.

The chain employs TRBV28 and TRBJ2-7; the D is unclear. The CDR3 length is 12 residues. Trimming took 8 bases from V and 0 from J, leaving 8 bases between them. The germline V gene has CDR1 MDHEN and CDR2 SYDVKM. The chain's CDR3 is CASETSSYEQYF. CDR3 coding DNA: TGTGCCAGCGAGACGAGCTCCTACGAGCAGTACTTC.

In this sample, this clonotype turned up many times. The chain has TRBV4-2 and TRBJ2-7; no reliable D call. Trimming removed 0 bases from V and 2 bases from J, with 8 bases in between. Germline CDR1 reads LGHNA; CDR2 reads YNFKEQ. This CDR3 is 14 amino acids long. The DNA of the CDR3 is TGTGCCAGCAGCCAAGATCGAGCGACCTACGAGCAGTACTTC. It encodes CASSQDRATYEQYF.

The rearrangement links TRBV7-9 to TRBJ2-2, with 7 positions matching TRBD2. Germline assignment: CDR1 SEHNR and CDR2 FQNEAQ (reference sequence). This CDR3 spans 14 amino acids. Trimming took 5 bases from V and 6 from J; bases not matched to a gene: 6. The CDR3 here is CASSQRTSAGELFF. CDR3 nucleotides: TGTGCCAGCAGCCAACGGACTAGTGCCGGGGAGCTGTTTTTT.

This clonotype was seen more than once but under ten times. CDR3 in amino acids: CAISESFSRKAEAFF. As DNA, the CDR3 is TGTGCCATCAGTGAGTCATTTAGTCGAAAGGCTGAAGCTTTCTTT. The chain employs TRBV10-3 and TRBJ1-1; no definite D call. Trimming shortened V by 0 bases and J by 6 bases, and 14 bases separated the two germline ends. The CDR3 has 15 residues. Germline V gene data show CDR1 as ENHRY and CDR2 as SYGVKD.

The table lists this clonotype with many counts. The J gene is TRBJ1-4, the V gene TRBV7-9; 8 positions agree with TRBD1. J gave up 4 bases and V 5 bases, and 6 bases lay outside the gene matches. This CDR3 is 15 amino acids long. Germline V gene data show CDR1 as SEHNR and CDR2 as FQNEAQ (reference sequence). CDR3 sequence reads: CASSKTGAYNEKLFF. CDR3 coding DNA: TGTGCCAGCAGCAAGACAGGGGCGTATAATGAAAAACTGTTTTTT.